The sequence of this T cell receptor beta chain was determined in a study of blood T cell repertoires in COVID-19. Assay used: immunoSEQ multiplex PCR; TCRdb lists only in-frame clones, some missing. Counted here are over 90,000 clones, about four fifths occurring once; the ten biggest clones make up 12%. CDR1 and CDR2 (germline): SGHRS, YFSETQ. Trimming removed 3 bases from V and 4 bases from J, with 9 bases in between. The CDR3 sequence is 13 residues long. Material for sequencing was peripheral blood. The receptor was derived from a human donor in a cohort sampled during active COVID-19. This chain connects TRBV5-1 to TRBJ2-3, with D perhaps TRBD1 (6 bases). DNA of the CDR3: TGCGCCAGCAGCTCCGGACAGTCAGATACGCAGTATTTT. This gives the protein CASSSGQSDTQYF. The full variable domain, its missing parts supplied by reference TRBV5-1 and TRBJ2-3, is KAGVTQTPRYLIKTRGQQVTLSCSPISGHRSVSWYQQTPGQGLQFLFEYFSETQRNKGNFPGRFSGRQFSNSRSEMNVSTLELGDSALYLCASSSGQSDTQYFGPGTRLTVL.